What follows are 10 T cell receptor beta chains derived from one specimen sequenced in a study of blood T cell repertoires in COVID-19. Assay: immunoSEQ multiplex PCR; the TCRdb copy retains only in-frame clones and omits some. The sample records 100,000 to 150,000 clones, roughly three quarters being singletons. Input material: peripheral blood. These receptors all come from a woman in her sixties or seventies with acute or convalescent COVID-19.

This sequence joins TRBV12-3 or TRBV12-4 and TRBJ1-1, with D possibly matching TRBD1 (5 bases). The CDR3 extends over 11 amino acids. V shed 4 bases and J shed 11 bases, with 11 bases lying between them. The CDR3 spells CASSSGGNAFF. In nucleotides, the CDR3 is TGTGCCAGCAGTTCGGGGGGTAACGCTTTCTTT.

The chain recombines TRBV2 with TRBJ2-3, with 7 bases matching TRBD1. Per germline, CDR1 SNHLY and CDR2 FYNNEI. The trim removed 6 bases at V and 2 bases at J, leaving 8 bases unmatched. The CDR3 is made up of 15 amino acids. CDR3 amino acids: CASSLPGQFTDTQYF. CDR3 bases: TGTGCCAGCAGCTTACCGGGACAGTTCACAGATACGCAGTATTTT.

V usage is TRBV28 and J usage is TRBJ2-5; 9 bases are shared with TRBD2. Germline CDR1 reads MDHEN; CDR2 reads SYDVKM. This CDR3 region has 15 residues. V shed 9 bases, J shed 5 bases, and the junction held 13 bases outside the gene matches. The CDR3 DNA reads TGTGCCAGACGTCGGGTAGCGGGAGTATCGGAGACCCAGTACTTC. Translating gives CARRRVAGVSETQYF.

The rearrangement uses TRBV4-1 and TRBJ2-6; possible D gene TRBD1, 5 bases. Trimming cost V 1 base and J 2 bases, with 9 bases left between them. This CDR3 has 16 residues. Germline CDR1 reads MGHRA; CDR2 reads YSYEKL. The CDR3 loop is CASSQVLGAGANVLTF. The DNA for the CDR3 is TGCGCCAGCAGCCAAGTCCTAGGGGCTGGGGCCAACGTCCTGACTTTC.

In DNA form, the CDR3 reads TGTGCCAGCAGGACAGAGGCCCGCACTGAAGCTTTCTTT. Translation: CASRTEARTEAFF. The chain recombines TRBV2 with TRBJ1-1, with a tentative D call TRBD1 (5 bases). Germline V gene data show CDR1 as SNHLY and CDR2 as FYNNEI. The V and J ends lost 6 bases and 4 bases respectively, with 12 bases between them. The CDR3 contains 13 residues.

This clone was observed a few times. This chain uses TRBV25-1 with TRBJ1-1; D is possibly TRBD1 (6 bases). The V gene lost 10 bases and the J gene lost 4 bases, with 16 bases spanning the gap. The CDR3 runs 13 residues. Germline V gene data show CDR1 as MGHDK and CDR2 as SYGVNS. DNA of the CDR3: TGTGCCACATCGAACAGGGTAGGCACTGAAGCTTTCTTT. Protein sequence: CATSNRVGTEAFF.

This clone was counted between two and nine times. The chain couples TRBV9 to TRBJ2-3; 7 positions match TRBD2. Germline V lookup: CDR1 SGDLS, CDR2 YYNGEE. J was trimmed by 5 bases and V by 0 bases; bases with no gene match: 9. The CDR3 has 16 residues. CDR3 in amino acids: CASSVEGAGALDTQYF. The CDR3 coding sequence is TGTGCCAGCAGCGTAGAAGGTGCGGGAGCATTAGATACGCAGTATTTT.

J is TRBJ2-7 and V is TRBV15; D is possibly TRBD2 (6 bases). Germline CDR1 LNHNV, CDR2 YYDKDF (reference sequence). Trimming took off 1 base at V and 2 bases at J, with 12 bases between the two ends. The CDR3 is made up of 15 amino acids. The CDR3 DNA reads TGTGCCACCAGCAGAGGGGGCGGAGGGGCCTACGAGCAGTACTTC. The encoded protein is CATSRGGGGAYEQYF.

V gene TRBV5-1 combines with J gene TRBJ2-5; D remains unclear. The CDR3 has 13 residues. CDR1 is SGHRS, CDR2 YFSETQ, per germline. The V and J ends lost 0 bases and 1 base respectively, with 4 bases between them. CDR3 region: CASSLGGQETQYF. The CDR3 bases are TGCGCCAGCAGCTTGGGAGGCCAAGAGACCCAGTACTTC.

This clone was counted a single time. The CDR3 coding sequence is TGTGCCAGTAGTATCGACAGGCCCAATCAGCCCCAGCATTTT. Amino acids: CASSIDRPNQPQHF. V usage is TRBV19 and J usage is TRBJ1-5; a weak D match, TRBD1 (6 bases). The germline CDR1 and CDR2 sequences are LNHDA and SQIVND (reference sequence). With 3 bases removed from V and 3 bases from J, the gap between germline ends came to 9 bases. The CDR3 sequence is 14 residues long.